Below, 8 T cell receptor beta chains from the same sample are listed, as sequenced in a study of cytomegalovirus exposure and HLA in healthy donors (dated by TCRdb to 2016 to 2017). Libraries came from the immunoSEQ multiplex PCR assay. For the multiplex PCR, a mixture combining 60 forward primers for TCR Vbeta segments and 13 reverse primers for TCR Jbeta segments was used. TCRdb obtained this table from immuneACCESS and retained in-frame rearrangements with V and J assigned. These tables miss some clones; where compared with another copy, unresolved V genes account for less than half of the shortfall, and the remainder is unexplained. This sample is represented by about 90,000 clones; around 64% of them were singletons. The ten largest clones represent 2% to 2.5% of the sample. Sequencing input: PBMCs. The receptors stem from a man aged 30-40 years in good health and CMV-seronegative.

The chain joins TRBV5-5 to TRBJ1-1; the match to TRBD1 covers 7 bases. Germline values: CDR1 SGHKS, CDR2 YYEKEE (reference sequence). This CDR3 is built from 16 residues. V was pared by 0 bases and J by 4 bases, with 9 bases of the junction left unmatched. The CDR3 spells CASSLAVGQVGTEAFF. The CDR3 nucleotides read TGTGCCAGCAGCTTGGCCGTTGGACAGGTAGGCACTGAAGCTTTCTTT.

This clone was seen a few times. This sequence joins TRBV5-1 and TRBJ2-7; 8 nucleotides match TRBD1. The CDR3 runs to 17 residues. The junction had 10 bases not matched to a gene; V was cut back by 0 bases and J by 2 bases. Looked up from germline, CDR1 is SGHRS and CDR2 is YFSETQ. The CDR3 here is CASSLALGQGITYEQYF. CDR3 nucleotide sequence: TGCGCCAGCAGCTTGGCGCTCGGACAGGGCATCACCTACGAGCAGTACTTC.

The table lists this clone with a few counts. The CDR3 protein is CASSRTTFLTGELFF. The CDR3 DNA reads as TGTGCCAGCAGCCGGACTACCTTCCTCACCGGGGAGCTGTTTTTT. This chain links TRBV6-5 with TRBJ2-2; D is possibly TRBD2 (6 bases). The V gene lost 6 bases and the J gene lost 4 bases, with 15 bases spanning the gap. CDR3 size: 15 residues. Germline V lookup: CDR1 MNHEY, CDR2 SVGAGI.

CDR3 nucleotides: TGTGCCAGCAGCTTAAACAGGGCATCCTTCTCCTACGAGCAGTACTTC. Translated: CASSLNRASFSYEQYF. The rearrangement links TRBV7-2 to TRBJ2-7; D possibly corresponds to TRBD1 (6 bases). The V and J ends lost 2 bases and 0 bases respectively, with 14 bases between them. The CDR3 runs 16 residues. Germline V lookup: CDR1 SGHTA, CDR2 FQGNSA.

The chain links TRBV6-5 to TRBJ2-1, with TRBD1 identical over 9 bases. Germline V gene sequence: CDR1 MNHEY, CDR2 SVGAGI. The CDR3 is made up of 14 amino acids. The trim removed 5 bases at V and 7 bases at J, leaving 6 bases unmatched. CDR3 sequence reads: CASSPRDRVNEQFF. The CDR3 DNA follows: TGTGCCAGCAGTCCCCGGGACAGGGTGAATGAGCAGTTCTTC.

The V gene is TRBV7-2, the J gene TRBJ2-2, with a weak D call TRBD1 (6 bases). The CDR3 totals 17 residues. The V gene's germline CDR1 is SGHTA and CDR2 FQGNSA. With 0 bases removed from V and 1 base from J, the gap between germline ends came to 12 bases. CDR3 loop: CASSLAWGHGNTGELFF. CDR3 nucleotides: TGTGCCAGCAGCTTAGCATGGGGGCATGGGAACACCGGGGAGCTGTTTTTT.

CDR3 amino acids: CASSLRTGLNTEAFF. CDR3 coding DNA: TGTGCCAGCAGCTTACGGACAGGGCTGAACACTGAAGCTTTCTTT. This chain uses TRBV7-9 with TRBJ1-1; 8 nucleotides agree with TRBD1. Germline assignment: CDR1 SEHNR and CDR2 FQNEAQ (reference sequence). J gave up 0 bases and V 2 bases, and 2 bases lay outside the gene matches. CDR3 length: 15 amino acids.

The CDR3 DNA reads TGTGCCAGCAGTCCCGGGACAGGGCTCTACGAGCAGTACTTC. Encoded protein: CASSPGTGLYEQYF. The chain has TRBV6-1 and TRBJ2-7; TRBD1 matches 9 bases. The CDR3 loop spans 14 amino acids. V shed 5 bases, J shed 3 bases, and the junction held 5 bases outside the gene matches. Germline V gene sequence: CDR1 MNHNS, CDR2 SASEGT.